The rows below give T cell receptor beta chains drawn from one sample of a study of blood T cell repertoires in COVID-19. Profiled with immunoSEQ multiplex PCR; TCRdb holds only in-frame clones, not every one. The sample has a few hundred thousand clones, around 80% seen once. The sample was peripheral blood. These receptors all stem from a human donor in a cohort sampled during active COVID-19. The CDR3 runs from the conserved cysteine through the conserved F or W. The D gene is left open where the match is weak. The size of a clone is reported for some rows only, either as once, few or many, or as a class for expanded clones.

TRBJ2-5,-,TRBD1,TRBV7-2,CASSPRGQGFQETQYF
TRBJ1-4,-,-,TRBV11-1,CASSGGLNEKLFF
TRBJ2-6,-,-,TRBV12-5,CASGLSGAGANVLTF
TRBJ1-2,-,TRBD1,TRBV18,CASSPLRGQVDYGYTF
TRBJ1-2,once,TRBD1,TRBV7-2,CASSFGGGAGYGYTF
TRBJ2-7,few,TRBD2,TRBV9,CASSVGSGITGQYF
TRBJ1-1,few,TRBD1,TRBV11-2,CASSLGTSGGTEAFF
TRBJ2-1,once,TRBD2,TRBV9,CASSAELAGGGNEQFF
TRBJ1-3,-,-,TRBV7-2,CASSLWRGSSGNTIYF
TRBJ2-7,-,TRBD1,TRBV7-3,CASSLRQGGSYEQYF
TRBJ1-4,-,-,TRBV20-1,CSASWQGNEKLFF
TRBJ1-4,-,TRBD1,TRBV4-3,CASSHPGGEGEKLFF
TRBJ2-2,-,-,TRBV28,CASSLSHSPGELFF
TRBJ2-7,-,-,TRBV29-1,CSVGGSGTYEQYF
TRBJ1-1,-,-,TRBV19,CATHQGALKAFF
TRBJ2-7,once,TRBD2,TRBV7-3,CASSPGLAREQYF
TRBJ1-2,-,-,TRBV24-1,CATHPGHGHGYTF
TRBJ2-3,-,TRBD1,TRBV7-2,CASSLAGTGWTDTQYF
TRBJ2-2,-,TRBD2,TRBV7-2,CASRPVSGRGTGELFF
TRBJ2-7,once,TRBD1,TRBV18,CASSHRGQEQYF
TRBJ1-1,-,TRBD1,TRBV5-1,CASSSYRGLGEAFF
TRBJ2-3,once,TRBD2,TRBV7-2,CASTLGRAGGTDTQYF
TRBJ1-5,-,-,TRBV30,CAWSAPNSIQQPQHF
TRBJ1-5,-,-,TRBV10-3,CAISDGVYSNQPQHF
TRBJ2-5,-,TRBD1,TRBV5-1,CASSLAGTGVLETQYF
TRBJ2-1,-,TRBD2,TRBV18,CASSQGTSGVYNEQFF
TRBJ1-1,-,-,TRBV30,CAWSVRVNQWRTEAFF
TRBJ2-1,-,-,TRBV7-2,CASSLGLPSNEQFF
TRBJ1-1,-,TRBD1,TRBV6-4,CASRRDRDGTEAFF
TRBJ1-2,-,-,TRBV5-6,CASSSPGRLTSYGYTF
TRBJ1-3,once,-,TRBV7-2,CASTGMTSGNTIYF
TRBJ2-3,-,TRBD2,TRBV28,CASSPQIAGPLTQYF
TRBJ2-3,-,TRBD2,TRBV11-2,CASSSQRESRTDTQYF
TRBJ2-6,-,-,TRBV15,CATSRGGEAGANVLTF
TRBJ1-1,-,TRBD1,TRBV7-9,CASIRTGSDTEAFF
TRBJ2-7,-,-,TRBV14,CASSLWTAYEQYF
TRBJ1-4,-,TRBD1,TRBV27,CASSSMDRGLEDEKLFF
TRBJ2-7,-,TRBD1,TRBV28,CASSSPTPPGQGKYEQYF
TRBJ1-1,-,TRBD1,TRBV4-3,CASSSLTGVGTEAFF
TRBJ2-7,-,TRBD1,TRBV6-5,CASSSGTGGVEQYF
TRBJ1-1,-,-,TRBV7-3,CASSWGRNTEAFF
TRBJ1-1,-,-,TRBV9,CASSLGQTSTEAFF
TRBJ2-7,-,TRBD1,TRBV7-8,CASSLDGQGPYEQYF
TRBJ2-1,few,TRBD2,TRBV27,CASSTGTSGYNEQFF
TRBJ2-7,-,-,TRBV5-1,CASSQLDTLRPYEQYF
TRBJ1-1,-,-,TRBV5-1,CASSLEGGANTEAFF
TRBJ2-3,-,-,TRBV27,CASGRTDTQYF
TRBJ1-6,-,-,TRBV5-5,CASSLGTENSPLHF
TRBJ1-5,-,-,TRBV27,CASSPAGGGYSNQPQHF
TRBJ1-5,-,TRBD1,TRBV7-2,CASSSRTGAGNQPQHF
TRBJ2-7,once,TRBD1,TRBV11-3,CASSSRQGTGEQYF
TRBJ1-4,-,TRBD1,TRBV7-9,CASSRGQGNEKLFF
TRBJ1-1,-,TRBD1,TRBV7-6,CASSLGTGNTEAFF
TRBJ2-2,-,TRBD2,TRBV6-2/TRBV6-3,CASSYRAGGPTGELFF
TRBJ2-3,-,TRBD2,TRBV7-2,CASSQTSGKTDTQYF
TRBJ1-1,few,-,TRBV27,CASSLDSPVTEAFF
TRBJ2-1,-,TRBD2,TRBV5-1,CASSLALAGGYEQFF
TRBJ1-1,-,-,TRBV6-6,CASRSQDTEAFF
TRBJ2-7,-,TRBD2,TRBV3-1/TRBV3-2,CASSQGTSGRLNYEQYF
TRBJ1-1,-,-,TRBV3-1/TRBV3-2,CASENRRMNTEAFF